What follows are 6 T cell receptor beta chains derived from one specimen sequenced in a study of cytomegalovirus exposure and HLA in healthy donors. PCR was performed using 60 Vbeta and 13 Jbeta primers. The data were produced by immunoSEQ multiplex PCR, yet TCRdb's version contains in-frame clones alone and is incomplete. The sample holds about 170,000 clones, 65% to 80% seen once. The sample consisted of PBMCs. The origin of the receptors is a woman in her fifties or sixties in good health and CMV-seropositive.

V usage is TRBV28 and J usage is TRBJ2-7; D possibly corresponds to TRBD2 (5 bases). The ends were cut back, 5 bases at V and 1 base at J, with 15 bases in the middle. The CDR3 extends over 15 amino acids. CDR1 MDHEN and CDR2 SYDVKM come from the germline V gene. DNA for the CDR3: TGTGCCAGCAGTCTCCGCCGGAGGTGGTCCTACGAGCAGTACTTC. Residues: CASSLRRRWSYEQYF.

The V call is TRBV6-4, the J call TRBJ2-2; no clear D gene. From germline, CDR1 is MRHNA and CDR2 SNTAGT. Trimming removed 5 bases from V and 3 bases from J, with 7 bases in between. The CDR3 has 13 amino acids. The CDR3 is CASSLRDTGELFF. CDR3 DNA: TGTGCCAGCAGTCTCCGGGACACCGGGGAGCTGTTTTTT.

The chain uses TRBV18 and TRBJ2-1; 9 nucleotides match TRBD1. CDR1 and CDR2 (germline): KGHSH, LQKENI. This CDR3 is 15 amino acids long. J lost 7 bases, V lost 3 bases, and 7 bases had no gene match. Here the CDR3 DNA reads TGTGCCAGCTCACCGCTGGACAGGGGTTTAAATGAGCAGTTCTTC. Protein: CASSPLDRGLNEQFF.

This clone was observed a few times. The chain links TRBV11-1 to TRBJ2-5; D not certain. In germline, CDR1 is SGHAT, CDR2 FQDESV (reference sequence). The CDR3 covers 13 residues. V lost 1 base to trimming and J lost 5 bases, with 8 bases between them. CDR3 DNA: TGTGCCAGCAGCTTAGGGTACTGGGAGACCCAGTACTTC. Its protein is CASSLGYWETQYF. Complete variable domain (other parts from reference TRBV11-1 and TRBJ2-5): EAEVAQSPRYKITEKSQAVAFWCDPISGHATLYWYRQILGQGPELLVQFQDESVVDDSQLPKDRFSAERLKGVDSTLKIQPAELGDSAMYLCASSLGYWETQYFGPGTRLLVL.

The chain's CDR3 is CASSEAGNLPQETQYF. CDR3 DNA sequence: TGTGCCAGCAGTGAGGCAGGGAACCTTCCCCAAGAGACCCAGTACTTC. V usage is TRBV25-1 and J usage is TRBJ2-5; D may be TRBD1 (5 bases). The V end was cut by 3 bases, the J end by 1 base, with 15 bases between. The V gene's germline CDR1 is MGHDK and CDR2 SYGVNS. The CDR3 loop spans 16 amino acids.

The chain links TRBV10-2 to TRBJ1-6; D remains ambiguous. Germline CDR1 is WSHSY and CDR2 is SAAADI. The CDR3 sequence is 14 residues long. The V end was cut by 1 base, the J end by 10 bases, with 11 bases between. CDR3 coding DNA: TGCGCCAGCAGTGAGTTCTCTTCCTACTCACCCCTCCACTTT. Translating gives CASSEFSSYSPLHF.